This T cell receptor (beta chain) was found in a study of cytomegalovirus exposure and HLA in healthy donors (dated by TCRdb to about 2017). The study in broad terms: An earlier analysis of some 620 of the donors reported 276 Gb of sequence data and approximately 120 million unique TCR beta sequences obtained from some 170 million T cells. An earlier analysis of some 500 of the donors applied high-throughput TCR beta sequencing to assess whether each TCR beta V gene segment acted as functional or pseudogenic. An early release covering some 640 HLA-typed donors comprised approximately 290 gigabases of sequencing data and some 79 million unique TCR sequences. The study used immunosequencing to profile the T cell repertoires of around 600 subjects and linked those repertoires to cytomegalovirus serostatus. Typing coverage varied by locus: roughly 620-640 donors for A, B, C, DRB1 and DQB1; about 520 for DQA1; some 610 for DPA1; under 490 for DPB1. The study combined high-throughput TCR immunosequencing, statistical association of individual TCRs with disease status, and machine learning to predict cytomegalovirus infection status. Of the roughly 400 genotyped donors, 75% to 85% were placed in the genetic ancestry cluster associated with self-reported Caucasian donors. Both class I and class II loci were covered by HLA typing, at four-digit resolution. Among a few hundred genotyped donors of the cohort, an average of around 240,000 unique TCR beta nucleotide sequences were sequenced per donor, around 20% of them non-productive. In addition to the first cohort of 666 subjects, a separate validation cohort of approximately 130 different subjects was used. All discovery cohort repertoires had been generated on a single sequencing platform. Four to six DR-DQ haplotypes were handled as single units for association and clustering because linkage in the cohort was strong. Alongside the repertoire data, information on donor age, sex, ethnicity and CMV serostatus was compiled. A later analysis re-examined previously published TCR beta repertoires from 600 to 700 donors and added high-resolution HLA genotyping to investigate patterns of TCR occurrence. A later genetic analysis took genome-wide SNP genotypes for about 60% of the roughly 670 donors and used that subset as a discovery cohort. The aim of the study was to test whether cataloging public T cell receptors could identify signatures of past pathogen exposure. In the later analysis, no new phenotypic data were used to find candidate immune exposures; instead, reliance was placed on TCR beta sequences and their occurrence across donors.

Libraries came from the immunoSEQ multiplex PCR assay. A mixture of 60 forward primers for TCR Vbeta segments and 13 reverse primers for TCR Jbeta segments was used in the multiplex PCR. A multiplex PCR assay on genomic DNA amplified the CDR3 region of rearranged TCR beta genes. The Illumina HiSeq System was used to sequence the amplified TCR beta libraries as 87-base-pair reads. In the authors' own workflow: In a later analysis, some 80 million unique TCR beta chains were counted across the approximately 640 repertoires, and roughly 11 million of these chains were shared by at least two donors. Raw reads were error-corrected and collapsed into unique sequences by a nearest-neighbor algorithm in which closely related sequences were merged to remove PCR and sequencing errors. To assign V, D and J gene segments, CDR3 sequences were aligned to IMGT reference sequences. For a sequence to be retained, at least a six-nucleotide match to both a V gene segment and a J gene segment was required. A rearrangement counted as productive if the CDR3 had no stop codons and remained in frame with V and J, and every other rearrangement counted as non-productive. CDR3 was defined according to IMGT convention as the region running from the second conserved V-encoded cysteine to the conserved J-encoded phenylalanine. In an earlier analysis of 587 of the donors, sequences lacking an unambiguous match to a single V gene segment were excluded. In an earlier analysis of a few hundred of the donors, V segments were called functional above 56.7% productive rearrangements and were called segregating when the between-donor standard deviation exceeded 5%. To diagnose cytomegalovirus status from the catalog of TCR beta chain sequences, a statistical classification framework was built. In a later analysis, TCR nucleotide sequences were compared against IMGT/GENE-DB human TR gene sequences so that V and J genes could be assigned. Using the TCRdist pipeline, a later analysis assigned CDR3 sequences along with most-parsimonious VDJ recombination scenarios. In a later analysis, every TCR beta chain was defined by the combination of its CDR3 amino acid sequence and its V-gene family, and reads without a unique V-gene family were dropped. To address suspected cross-contamination and a sequencing artifact, a later analysis removed 450 to 700 highly shared, low-generation-probability nucleotide sequences. A later analysis calculated a clonal expansion index for each public chain from normalized within-repertoire ranks of inferred template counts. Generation probabilities in a later analysis came from a VDJ recombination model fitted to out-of-frame rearrangements, and those results were checked against IGoR. A later analysis scored TCR-TCR, TCR-HLA and TCR-CMV co-occurrence with hypergeometric tests, applying a repertoire-size bias correction to TCR pairs. False discovery rates were estimated in a later analysis by permuting HLA or CMV assignments 20 times. In a later analysis, co-occurring TCRs were grouped using DBSCAN, and TCRdist sequence similarity was added for clustering within HLA-allele-positive subsets. For co-occurrence clustering, repertoires with fewer than 30,000 or more than 120,000 public chains were excluded, along with five or six repertoires with anomalous nucleotide sharing. TCRdb stores this immuneACCESS table with in-frame sequences only. Part of the clones is absent; in the studies checked, under half of the shortfall reflects unresolved V genes, and no reason is known for the rest. V and J calls and clone size are copied from that table; D and trimming were computed from the DNA. The sample includes roughly 150,000 clones, with 84% observed a single time. The ten largest account for 1% of the sample.

Taken from the germline V gene, the CDR1 and CDR2 loops are SQVTM and ANQGSEA. The CDR3 sequence holds 15 residues, the cysteine and phenylalanine included. Only CDR3 DNA is held: 45 bases, read in frame from base 1. V drops 2 bases and J drops 4 bases, leaving 17 bases in between. The cohort comprised hundreds of healthy bone marrow donors. Cohort members were all nominally healthy when sampled, although unrecorded immune exposures were likely present. The donor was CMV seronegative and was included in the group of several hundred seronegative cohort members. A peripheral blood sample was collected from each donor, and TCR beta sequencing was performed on peripheral blood mononuclear cells. The Qiagen DNeasy Blood Extraction Kit was used to extract genomic DNA from the blood cell samples. What the authors observed across the whole study: When HLA alleles, especially DR and DQ, strongly co-occurred, TCR associations were difficult to assign to individual alleles. A cluster of highly shared sequence variants was judged likely to be a technical artifact of the sequencing pipeline. In a later analysis, several top co-occurrence clusters were reported to appear linked to parvovirus B19, influenza, CMV and Epstein-Barr virus. A further reported finding was that TCR beta sequences accurately predicted the HLA-A and HLA-B alleles for most subjects in the first cohort. The classifier was reported to diagnose cytomegalovirus status with high specificity and sensitivity in both the original cohort and the validation cohort. According to a later genetic analysis, donors in an Asian-associated ancestry cluster had fewer N-insertions in productive TCRs than the roughly 700-donor mean. In a later analysis, HLA-associated TCR beta chains showed more clonal expansion and lower generation probabilities than non-associated chains that were equally common. The only immune exposure information available for the cohort was CMV serostatus. Because counts were too low, about 18 rarely observed V segments, including chromosome 9 orphons, were excluded from the earlier analysis of some 590 of the donors. Most CMV-associated TCR beta chains appeared to be HLA-restricted in a later analysis, and the HLA associations seemed to be driven largely by CMV exposure. Most TCR sequences were seen in very few donors, while some public TCRs were found in many individuals. Roughly uniform sequencing depth across donors was assumed in presence/absence analyses, although this assumption may not hold. Only TCR beta chains were sequenced in this cohort, and the absence of alpha or paired-chain data limited detectable features. It was suggested by the authors that the approach could potentially be generalized to other disease states and immunological phenotypes. The study gave a list of 150 to 200 TCR beta chains associated with cytomegalovirus. Correlated functional status among segregating V segments might be attributable to linkage disequilibrium, but an unknown experimental factor could not be ruled out. In a later analysis, TCR association rates were found to vary across HLA loci, with the most associated TCRs seen for DRB1 alleles and the fewest for HLA-C alleles. In a later genetic analysis, a missense DCLRE1C variant was associated with V-gene and J-gene trimming of TCR beta chains, and the association was replicated in an independent cohort. A few of the identified cytomegalovirus-associated TCR beta chains were confirmed in vitro to be specific for cytomegalovirus antigens. Because HLA typing was missing for some donors at each locus, association tests included only the typed subset. A later analysis associated about 17,000 TCR beta sequences with specific HLA alleles at a false discovery rate of 0.05. In an earlier analysis of several hundred of the donors, most TCR beta V segments were observed in productive rearrangements about 90% or about 30% of the time, broadly matching IMGT annotations. Some IMGT-functional V segments, including TRBV6-2 and TRBV6-3, could not be distinguished by the 87-base-pair reads and were therefore excluded.

A word on this clone: The clone's antigen remains unknown. No per-base quality is available; no much larger clone lies one base away.

The sequence derives from a man aged 30-40 years in good health and CMV-seronegative. The sequenced sample consisted of PBMCs. This sequence uses TRBV29-1 and TRBJ1-1, with the D gene call left open. In nucleotide form, the sequence is TGCAGCGTTGAAAGCTTTGGGAGGCGGGGCACTGAAGCTTTCTTT. This sequence encodes CSVESFGRRGTEAFF.